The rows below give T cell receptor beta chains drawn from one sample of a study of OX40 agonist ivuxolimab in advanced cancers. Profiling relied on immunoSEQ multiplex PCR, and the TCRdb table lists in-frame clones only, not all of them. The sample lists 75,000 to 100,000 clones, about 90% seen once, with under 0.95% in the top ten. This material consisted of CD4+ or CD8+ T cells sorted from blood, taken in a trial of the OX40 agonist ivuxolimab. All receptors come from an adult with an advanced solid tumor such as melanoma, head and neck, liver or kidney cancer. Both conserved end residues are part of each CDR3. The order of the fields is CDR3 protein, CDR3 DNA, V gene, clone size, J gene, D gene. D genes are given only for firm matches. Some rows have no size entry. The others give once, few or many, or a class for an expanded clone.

cdr3_aa: CSVHSGQGISHEQYF
cdr3_nt: TGCAGCGTCCACAGCGGACAGGGGATTTCCCACGAGCAGTACTTC
v_call: TRBV29-1
clone_size: -
j_call: TRBJ2-7
d_call: TRBD1

cdr3_aa: CASSIRGATYNEQFF
cdr3_nt: TGTGCCAGTAGTATCCGGGGGGCCACGTACAATGAGCAGTTCTTC
v_call: TRBV19
clone_size: -
j_call: TRBJ2-1
d_call: -

cdr3_aa: CASSLPPGQGYTDTQYF
cdr3_nt: TGTGCCAGCAGCTTACCCCCGGGACAGGGGTACACAGATACGCAGTATTTT
v_call: TRBV5-6
clone_size: -
j_call: TRBJ2-3
d_call: TRBD1

cdr3_aa: CASSSHLAGLNTGELFF
cdr3_nt: TGTGCCAGCAGTTCCCACCTCGCGGGATTAAACACCGGGGAGCTGTTTTTT
v_call: TRBV27
clone_size: -
j_call: TRBJ2-2
d_call: -

cdr3_aa: CASSTREDQPQHF
cdr3_nt: TGTGCCAGCAGCACGAGGGAGGATCAGCCCCAGCATTTT
v_call: TRBV7-6
clone_size: -
j_call: TRBJ1-5
d_call: -

cdr3_aa: CASSSTSGRVGFF
cdr3_nt: TGTGCCAGCAGCTCGACTAGCGGGAGGGTGGGGTTCTTC
v_call: TRBV11-3
clone_size: once
j_call: TRBJ2-1
d_call: TRBD2

cdr3_aa: CASSLVGSGYTF
cdr3_nt: TGTGCCAGCAGCTTGGTTGGAAGTGGCTACACCTTC
v_call: TRBV5-6
clone_size: once
j_call: TRBJ1-2
d_call: -

cdr3_aa: CAWTRGQGLTTEAFF
cdr3_nt: TGTGCCTGGACTCGCGGACAGGGCCTGACCACTGAAGCTTTCTTT
v_call: TRBV30
clone_size: -
j_call: TRBJ1-1
d_call: TRBD1

cdr3_aa: CASSVSAANEKLFF
cdr3_nt: TGTGCCAGCTCAGTCTCGGCGGCCAATGAAAAACTGTTTTTT
v_call: TRBV18
clone_size: -
j_call: TRBJ1-4
d_call: -

cdr3_aa: CASSQPGRLDEQYF
cdr3_nt: TGTGCCAGCAGCCAACCCGGGCGCCTCGACGAGCAGTACTTC
v_call: TRBV5-4
clone_size: -
j_call: TRBJ2-7
d_call: -

cdr3_aa: CASSPNRDRFTPGNTIYF
cdr3_nt: TGTGCCAGCAGCCCGAACCGGGACAGGTTCACCCCCGGAAACACCATATATTTT
v_call: TRBV7-6
clone_size: -
j_call: TRBJ1-3
d_call: TRBD1

cdr3_aa: CASSNSEGKQFF
cdr3_nt: TGCGCCAGCAGCAATAGCGAGGGTAAGCAGTTCTTC
v_call: TRBV5-1
clone_size: -
j_call: TRBJ2-1
d_call: -

cdr3_aa: CASSFNEQYF
cdr3_nt: TGTGCCAGCAGCTTTAACGAGCAGTACTTC
v_call: TRBV11-2
clone_size: -
j_call: TRBJ2-7
d_call: -

cdr3_aa: CASSLGRGGQETQYF
cdr3_nt: TGTGCCAGCAGCTTGGGAAGGGGAGGGCAAGAGACCCAGTACTTC
v_call: TRBV7-2
clone_size: -
j_call: TRBJ2-5
d_call: TRBD2

cdr3_aa: CASSWGTSGSWEQFF
cdr3_nt: TGCGCCAGCAGCTGGGGGACTAGCGGGAGCTGGGAGCAGTTCTTC
v_call: TRBV5-1
clone_size: -
j_call: TRBJ2-1
d_call: TRBD2

cdr3_aa: CASSPSRANEQYF
cdr3_nt: TGTGCCAGCAGTCCCAGCAGGGCTAACGAGCAGTACTTC
v_call: TRBV28
clone_size: -
j_call: TRBJ2-7
d_call: -